Detailed here is one TCR beta chain. TCRdb's copy holds only in-frame clones and misses some; the assay was immunoSEQ multiplex PCR. The sample holds roughly 21,000 clones, more than 75% seen once. These data come from a study of OX40 agonist ivuxolimab in advanced cancers. The length of the CDR3 is 14 residues. Deletions cut 2 bases from V and 0 bases from J, with 10 bases between. The germline V gene has CDR1 GTSNPN and CDR2 SVGIG (reference sequence). The chain links TRBV30 to TRBJ1-2; a weak D match, TRBD1 (5 bases). The sample in question was CD4+ or CD8+ T cells sorted from blood, obtained in a trial of the OX40 agonist ivuxolimab. The source is an adult with an advanced solid tumor such as melanoma, head and neck, liver or kidney cancer. CDR3 sequence (DNA): TGTGCCTGGAGTATAGGGGCGGCTAACTATGGCTACACCTTC. Amino acid sequence: CAWSIGAANYGYTF. Combining the CDR3 with reference TRBV30 and TRBJ1-2 gives the whole variable domain SQTIHQWPATLVQPVGSPLSLECTVEGTSNPNLYWYRQAAGRGLQLLFYSVGIGQISSEVPQNLSASRPQDRQFILSSKKLLLSDSGFYLCAWSIGAANYGYTFGSGTRLTVV.